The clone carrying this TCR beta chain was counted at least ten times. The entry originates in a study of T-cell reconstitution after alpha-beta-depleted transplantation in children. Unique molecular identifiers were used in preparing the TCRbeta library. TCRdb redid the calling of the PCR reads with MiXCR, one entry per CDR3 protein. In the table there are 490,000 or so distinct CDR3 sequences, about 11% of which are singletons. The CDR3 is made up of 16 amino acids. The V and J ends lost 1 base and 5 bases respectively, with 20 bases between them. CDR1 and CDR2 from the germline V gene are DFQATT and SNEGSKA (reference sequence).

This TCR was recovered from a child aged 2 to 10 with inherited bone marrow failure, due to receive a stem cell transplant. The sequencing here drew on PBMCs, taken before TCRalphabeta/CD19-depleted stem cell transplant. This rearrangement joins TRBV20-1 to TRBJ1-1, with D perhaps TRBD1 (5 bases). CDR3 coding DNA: TGCAGTGCTAGAGGCGTCCTGGGACGGAACTTTACTGAAGCTTTCTTT. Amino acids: CSARGVLGRNFTEAFF.